Sequencing of this T cell receptor (beta chain) was carried out in a study of blood T cell repertoires in COVID-19. Study context: PBMCs, B-cell-depleted T cells, or T cells were the source of the cDNA or gDNA that made up the material.

Generated by immunoSEQ multiplex PCR, the TCRdb table keeps only in-frame clones and is missing some. This sample has about 140,000 clones, with about four fifths found just once. V lost 4 bases and J lost 5, with 14 bases in between. Per the germline V gene, CDR1 is MNHNY and CDR2 is SVGAGI (reference sequence). This CDR3 has 14 residues. This chain uses TRBV6-6 with TRBJ1-1, with a weak D call TRBD1 (5 bases). Material for sequencing was peripheral blood. The sequence was obtained from a man aged 70-80 years who had recovered from COVID-19. The CDR3 spells CASSSFRVGTEAFF. The CDR3 DNA is TGTGCCAGCAGTTCCTTCAGGGTGGGAACTGAAGCTTTCTTT.